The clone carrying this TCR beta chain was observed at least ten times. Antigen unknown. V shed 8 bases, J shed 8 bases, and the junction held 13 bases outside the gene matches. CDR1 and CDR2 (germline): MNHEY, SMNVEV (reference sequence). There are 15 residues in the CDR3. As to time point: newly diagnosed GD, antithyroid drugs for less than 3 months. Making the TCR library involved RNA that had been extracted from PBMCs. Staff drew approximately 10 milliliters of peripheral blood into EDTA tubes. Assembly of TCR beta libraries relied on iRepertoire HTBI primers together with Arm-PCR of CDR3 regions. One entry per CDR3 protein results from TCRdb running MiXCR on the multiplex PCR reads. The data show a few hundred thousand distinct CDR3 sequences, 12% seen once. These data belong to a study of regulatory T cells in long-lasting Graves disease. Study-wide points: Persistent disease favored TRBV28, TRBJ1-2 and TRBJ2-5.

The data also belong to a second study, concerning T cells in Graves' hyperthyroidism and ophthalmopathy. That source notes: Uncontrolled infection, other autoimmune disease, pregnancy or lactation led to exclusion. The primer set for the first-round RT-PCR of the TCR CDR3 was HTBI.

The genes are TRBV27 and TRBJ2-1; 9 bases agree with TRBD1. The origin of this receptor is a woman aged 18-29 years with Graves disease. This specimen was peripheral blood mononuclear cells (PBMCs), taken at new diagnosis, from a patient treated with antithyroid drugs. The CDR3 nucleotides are TGTGCCAGCGGAAACAGGGGGCAAACTCTACATGAGCAGTTCTTC. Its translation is CASGNRGQTLHEQFF.